Shown below are 28 T cell receptor beta chains from a single sample sequenced in a study of shared clonotypes between healthy human individuals. Measured with immunoSEQ multiplex PCR; TCRdb has only the in-frame clones, and not every one. The table records more than 2 million clones, 95% of them present only once. The source material was naive CD4+ T cells sorted from blood. Indicated subset: CD45RA+ positively selected. The receptors here all came from a man in his late teens or twenties in good health.

The chain couples TRBV19 to TRBJ2-7; tentatively, D is TRBD1 or TRBD2 (5 bases each). Germline-derived CDR1 and CDR2 are LNHDA and SQIVND (reference sequence). The germline V and J ends were trimmed by 3 bases and 5 bases, with 11 bases remaining between them. This CDR3 is built from 13 residues. This CDR3 reads CASSMRGTDEQYF. CDR3 DNA sequence: TGTGCCAGTAGTATGAGGGGAACGGACGAGCAGTACTTC.

The chain employs TRBV10-3 and TRBJ2-3; 7 bases are shared with TRBD2. Looked up from germline, CDR1 is ENHRY and CDR2 is SYGVKD. V gave up 4 bases and J gave up 0 bases; unmatched junction bases: 4. The CDR3 extends over 15 amino acids. CDR3 protein: CAISARGTSTDTQYF. The DNA of the CDR3 is TGTGCCATCAGTGCGCGGGGGACCAGCACAGATACGCAGTATTTT.

The chain carries TRBV6-5 and TRBJ1-1; TRBD1 matches at 7 bases. CDR3 length: 15 residues. Looked up from germline, CDR1 is MNHEY and CDR2 is SVGAGI. Trimming at V came to 6 bases and at J to 1 base, leaving 8 bases not matched to a gene. CDR3 amino acids: CASSERGQWNTEAFF. The CDR3 bases are TGTGCCAGCAGCGAAAGGGGACAGTGGAACACTGAAGCTTTCTTT.

This chain joins TRBV25-1 and TRBJ2-7, with 10 bases aligning to TRBD2. The CDR3 runs 14 residues. The junction had 4 bases not matched to a gene; V was cut back by 5 bases and J by 3 bases. CDR1 and CDR2 from the germline V gene are MGHDK and SYGVNS. The DNA of the CDR3 is TGTGCCAGCAGTAAAGCGGGAGGGCTCTACGAGCAGTACTTC. Residues: CASSKAGGLYEQYF.

The rearrangement joins TRBV11-1 to TRBJ2-6; no reliable D call. Per the germline V gene, CDR1 is SGHAT and CDR2 is FQDESV (reference sequence). This CDR3 is 15 amino acids long. V dropped 5 bases and J dropped 0 bases, with 8 bases sitting between them. This CDR3 reads CASSLDSSGANVLTF. In nucleotides, the CDR3 is TGTGCCAGCAGCCTCGATAGCTCTGGGGCCAACGTCCTGACTTTC.

The chain is built from TRBV5-5 and TRBJ1-4; D is unresolved. CDR1 is SGHKS, CDR2 YYEKEE, per germline (reference sequence). The CDR3 is 17 residues long. Trimming took 0 bases from V and 0 from J, leaving 12 bases between them. In DNA form, the CDR3 reads TGTGCCAGCAGCTTGGACGCATTGGGAGCAACTAATGAAAAACTGTTTTTT. It specifies CASSLDALGATNEKLFF.

The V call is TRBV25-1, the J call TRBJ2-3, with TRBD2 matching 7 bases. Germline loops: CDR1 MGHDK, CDR2 SYGVNS. Losses at the gene ends were 3 bases for V and 5 bases for J; bases not matched to a gene: 5. This CDR3 comprises 14 residues. CDR3 amino acids: CASSDWGGEDTQYF. The CDR3 DNA sequence: TGTGCCAGCAGTGACTGGGGGGGAGAAGATACGCAGTATTTT.

The chain employs TRBV9 and TRBJ1-1, with D possibly TRBD1 on 5 matching bases. Per germline, CDR1 SGDLS and CDR2 YYNGEE. The CDR3 totals 15 residues. The V end was cut by 4 bases, the J end by 1 base, with 14 bases between. CDR3 sequence reads: CASSPGTGPNTEAFF. The DNA for the CDR3 is TGTGCCAGCAGCCCCGGGACCGGACCGAACACTGAAGCTTTCTTT.

The chain carries TRBV6-7 and TRBJ1-6, with D unresolved. TRBV6-7 is noted as an ORF with a role that remains uncertain. The CDR3 sequence is 17 residues long. Between the trimmed V and J ends, which lost 0 bases and 7 bases, there was a span of 16 bases. The CDR3 sequence is CASSYSILASSNSPLHF. The CDR3 coding sequence is TGTGCCAGCAGTTACTCGATCTTGGCCTCGTCGAATTCACCCCTCCACTTT.

The J gene is TRBJ2-5, the V gene TRBV5-1; D remains ambiguous. The CDR3 length is 14 residues. Germline V lookup: CDR1 SGHRS, CDR2 YFSETQ. V was cut by 1 base and J by 5 bases, with 12 bases left in between. CDR3 residues: CASSLSAVGETQYF. The CDR3 DNA reads as TGCGCCAGCAGCTTGTCGGCCGTGGGGGAGACCCAGTACTTC.

The chain recombines TRBV28 with TRBJ2-5, with TRBD1 identical over 10 bases. The CDR3 contains 15 residues. Trimming removed 2 bases from V and 4 bases from J; junction bases left unmatched: 4. In germline, CDR1 is MDHEN, CDR2 SYDVKM. The CDR3 is CASSLPDRGIETQYF. CDR3 DNA sequence: TGTGCCAGCAGTTTACCGGACAGGGGGATAGAGACCCAGTACTTC.

This clone was recorded only once. The sample contains more than one DNA sequence encoding this CDR3. The V and J genes are TRBV6-5 and TRBJ2-2; 10 nucleotides match TRBD1. The CDR3 has 14 amino acids. V gave up 5 bases and J gave up 7 bases; unmatched junction bases: 4. The V gene's germline CDR1 is MNHEY and CDR2 SVGAGI. Here the CDR3 DNA reads TGTGCCAGCAGTCGACAGGGGGCCGGCGGGGAGCTGTTTTTT. Translation gives CASSRQGAGGELFF.

For this clone: Additional DNA sequences in this sample encode the identical CDR3. This rearrangement joins TRBV30 to TRBJ1-5, with D possibly being TRBD1 (5 bases). The V and J ends lost 1 base and 2 bases respectively, with 6 bases between them. Per germline, CDR1 GTSNPN and CDR2 SVGIG (reference sequence). This CDR3 comprises 13 residues. DNA of the CDR3: TGTGCCTGGAGTGGGGGCGGCAATCAGCCCCAGCATTTT. Translation: CAWSGGGNQPQHF.

The chain employs TRBV6-6 and TRBJ2-3; possibly TRBD1 or TRBD2 for D (5 bases each). The length of the CDR3 is 14 residues. Trimming pared 3 bases from V and 5 bases from J, leaving 12 bases between. Looked up from germline, CDR1 is MNHNY and CDR2 is SVGAGI (reference sequence). CDR3 in DNA: TGTGCCAGCAGTTATGGTCAGGGAGTAGATACGCAGTATTTT. Protein: CASSYGQGVDTQYF.

Comment on this clone: The sample contains more than one DNA sequence encoding this CDR3. CDR3 region: CASSSDSYEQYF. In nucleotides, the CDR3 is TGCGCCAGCAGCTCTGATTCCTACGAGCAGTACTTC. The chain carries TRBV5-1 and TRBJ2-7; D call uncertain. CDR3 length: 12 amino acids. The germline V and J ends were trimmed by 3 bases and 1 base, with 5 bases remaining between them. Per the germline V gene, CDR1 is SGHRS and CDR2 is YFSETQ. The variable domain in full, with the rest retrieved from reference TRBV5-1 and TRBJ2-7, is KAGVTQTPRYLIKTRGQQVTLSCSPISGHRSVSWYQQTPGQGLQFLFEYFSETQRNKGNFPGRFSGRQFSNSRSEMNVSTLELGDSALYLCASSSDSYEQYFGPGTRLTVT.

This chain joins TRBV6-6 and TRBJ2-4, with D possibly matching TRBD2 (5 bases). The germline gives CDR1 MNHNY, CDR2 SVGAGI (reference sequence). V lost 6 bases to trimming and J lost 5 bases, with 14 bases between them. The CDR3 sequence is 14 residues long. CDR3 nucleotide sequence: TGTGCCAGCAGAGATTACGGGGTGGAAAACATTCAGTACTTC. Its protein product is CASRDYGVENIQYF.

About this clone: Other DNA sequences in the same sample also yield this CDR3. The V and J genes are TRBV28 and TRBJ1-1; 7 bases line up with TRBD1. The CDR3 spans 12 residues. V lost 6 bases and J lost 6; bases outside the gene matches: 4. Per the germline V gene, CDR1 is MDHEN and CDR2 is SYDVKM. CDR3 DNA sequence: TGTGCCAGCAGCCTACAGGGGCCTGAAGCTTTCTTT. This translates into CASSLQGPEAFF.

As to this clone: The sample has other DNA sequences that encode this CDR3 too. The chain has TRBV5-1 and TRBJ2-5; D is perhaps TRBD2 (5 bases). Germline lookup yields CDR1 SGHRS and CDR2 YFSETQ. This CDR3 has 13 amino acids. V lost 4 bases to trimming and J lost 2 bases, with 9 bases between them. The CDR3 loop reads CASSAGGQETQYF. As DNA, the CDR3 is TGCGCCAGCAGCGCGGGTGGTCAAGAGACCCAGTACTTC.

To note about this clone: The sample carries other DNA sequences with the same CDR3. The CDR3, as DNA: TGTGCCAGCAGCGCGGGACTAGGCACAGATACGCAGTATTTT. Translation: CASSAGLGTDTQYF. This chain connects TRBV6-1 to TRBJ2-3, with TRBD2 matching over 8 bases. The V gene end was trimmed by 6 bases and the J gene end by 1 base; junction bases not matched to a gene: 3. The germline CDR1 and CDR2 sequences are MNHNS and SASEGT. This CDR3 is built from 14 residues.

In the case of this clone: Other nucleotide sequences in the sample specify the same CDR3. This CDR3 reads CAIGGDPYEQYF. The DNA of the CDR3 is TGTGCCATCGGCGGGGACCCCTACGAGCAGTACTTC. V usage is TRBV10-3 and J usage is TRBJ2-7; D is possibly TRBD2 (6 bases). V lost 8 bases and J 2 bases, leaving 10 bases between the germline ends. Germline V gives CDR1 ENHRY, CDR2 SYGVKD. The CDR3 contains 12 residues.

Points on this clone: The identical CDR3 is also encoded by other nucleotide sequences in the sample. CDR3 region: CASSLGTGNTGELFF. The CDR3 DNA sequence: TGCGCCAGCAGCTTGGGGACAGGTAACACCGGGGAGCTGTTTTTT. The chain has TRBV5-1 and TRBJ2-2, with 7 bases that match TRBD1. V shed 0 bases and J 2 bases; nucleotides not matched to a gene: 1. The germline gives CDR1 SGHRS, CDR2 YFSETQ. The CDR3 consists of 15 residues.

This rearrangement joins TRBV18 to TRBJ2-6, with a weak D call TRBD1 (6 bases). V dropped 6 bases and J dropped 0 bases, with 12 bases sitting between them. Germline assignment: CDR1 KGHSH and CDR2 LQKENI. This CDR3 has 16 amino acids. In nucleotides, the CDR3 is TGTGCCAGCTCGTCCAGGGGAGACTCTGGGGCCAACGTCCTGACTTTC. Translated, it gives CASSSRGDSGANVLTF.

V is TRBV28 and J is TRBJ1-2; the D gene is possibly TRBD1 (5 bases). Trimming shortened V by 8 bases and J by 5 bases, and 15 bases separated the two germline ends. This CDR3 region has 13 residues. CDR1 MDHEN and CDR2 SYDVKM come from the germline V gene. This CDR3 reads CASGSPGPYGYTF. For the CDR3, the DNA is TGTGCCAGCGGCTCCCCAGGGCCATATGGCTACACCTTC.

Only one count was recorded for this clone. The chain couples TRBV11-2 to TRBJ2-7; D may be TRBD2 (6 bases). With 3 bases removed from V and 1 base from J, the gap between germline ends came to 13 bases. This CDR3 spans 15 amino acids. Per the germline V gene, CDR1 is SGHAT and CDR2 is FQNNGV. The CDR3 loop is CASSLRPSESYEQYF. As DNA, the CDR3 is TGTGCCAGCAGCTTGCGGCCTAGCGAGTCCTACGAGCAGTACTTC.

The chain carries TRBV29-1 and TRBJ1-2; 7 bases line up with TRBD1. CDR1 and CDR2 from the germline V gene are SQVTM and ANQGSEA. This CDR3 comprises 12 residues. After removal of 6 bases from V and 1 base from J, the junction contained 2 bases not matched to a gene. CDR3 sequence reads: CSVTGDNYGYTF. CDR3 DNA: TGCAGCGTAACAGGGGATAACTATGGCTACACCTTC.

The rearrangement joins TRBV7-5 to TRBJ1-4. TRBV7-5 is designated a pseudogene. This CDR3 contains 15 residues. The DNA for the CDR3 is TGTGCCAGAAGCTTAGATCGGGGGGCGCGGGAAAAACTGTTTTTT. It translates to CARSLDRGAREKLFF.

V gene TRBV18 combines with J gene TRBJ2-2; D is undetermined. The ends were cut back, 1 base at V and 3 bases at J, with 9 bases in the middle. Looked up from germline, CDR1 is KGHSH and CDR2 is LQKENI. CDR3 length: 15 amino acids. The DNA of the CDR3 is TGTGCCAGCTCACCACAGCTCCCTGACACCGGGGAGCTGTTTTTT. Protein product: CASSPQLPDTGELFF. Variable domain in full (rest from reference TRBV18 and TRBJ2-2): NAGVMQNPRHLVRRRGQEARLRCSPMKGHSHVYWYRQLPEEGLKFMVYLQKENIIDESGMPKERFSAEFPKEGPSILRIQQVVRGDSAAYFCASSPQLPDTGELFFGEGSRLTVL.

This clone appeared once. The chain joins TRBV6-4 to TRBJ1-6, with D uncertain. CDR1 and CDR2 (germline): MRHNA, SNTAGT. CDR3 length: 16 residues. V lost 6 bases and J 0 bases, leaving 12 bases between the germline ends. CDR3 sequence: CASRASANSYNSPLHF. The CDR3 nucleotides read TGTGCCAGCAGAGCTTCAGCGAACTCCTATAATTCACCCCTCCACTTT.